The rows below give T cell receptor beta chains drawn from one sample of a study of control samples from healthy donors and cancer patients. Generated by immunoSEQ multiplex PCR, the TCRdb table keeps only in-frame clones and is missing some. The sample lists over 150,000 clones; roughly 94% were seen once. Sequences were obtained from PBMCs. The receptors shown here come from a man in his fifties or sixties with colorectal cancer. CDR3s leave out the opening cysteine and the closing phenylalanine or tryptophan. Fields, in order: clone size, V gene, CDR3 protein. Where a row states a size, it is once, few, many or the class of an expanded clone; other rows omit it.

NA TRBV30 AWSSGGAEREQF
NA TRBV7-2 ASSLVRGGTDTQY
NA TRBV7-8 ASSLAGDRAETQY
NA TRBV29-1 SVVPYNEQF
NA TRBV5-1 ASRGGQGTEAF
NA TRBV12-3/TRBV12-4 ASSPNRIGVLF
NA TRBV19 ASSVGNSNQPQH
NA TRBV18 ASSSTPTGPGSYT
NA TRBV3-1/TRBV3-2 ASSHGTGIMNTEAF
NA TRBV11-2 ASSSSTANTEAF
NA TRBV19 ASSMQGFGTGELF
NA TRBV30 AWSLGQRVGYT
NA TRBV24-1 ATSARGEGYNGYT
NA TRBV30 AWGQGHQRGYT
NA TRBV11-2 ASSYSGHKSNQPQH
NA TRBV3-1/TRBV3-2 ASSHASASSLH
NA TRBV10-2 ASSSGRTDTQY
NA TRBV3-1/TRBV3-2 ASSQSPSGRIYGYT
NA TRBV18 ASSPSTGEGQPQH
NA TRBV11-3 ARAKISGAGYGYT
NA TRBV6-2/TRBV6-3 ASSDRQGARETQY
NA TRBV5-1 ASSLSLLAGGKETQY
NA TRBV29-1 SVGQMNTEAF
NA TRBV28 ASSPPPGSGGFKY
NA TRBV5-1 ASSFGQNLPYPNFNQPQH
NA TRBV27 ASSTRQGSYEQY
NA TRBV3-1/TRBV3-2 ASSQGLQTGGTEAF
NA TRBV9 ASSPAGNYGYT
NA TRBV9 ASTTGRDGYT
NA TRBV9 ASSAPRGLAGGQVETQY
few TRBV10-3 AISVQDRGYGYT
NA TRBV6-2/TRBV6-3 ASSRQGPEGTQY
NA TRBV6-6 ASTLNMNTEAF
NA TRBV19 ASSIGGTGANVLT
NA TRBV6-2/TRBV6-3 ASSYLGEPIPYGYT
NA TRBV5-4 ASSLDGGAAGELF
once TRBV27 ASSPRGTTNEKLF
NA TRBV30 AWEEGVSEKLF
NA TRBV3-1/TRBV3-2 ASSQPEEAGVQETQY
NA TRBV4-2 ASSQERTGNYGYT
NA TRBV3-1/TRBV3-2 ASSLGQAIGEQY
once TRBV9 ASSVGGQGAGYEQY
NA TRBV27 ASSPGQGAWNEQF
once TRBV4-1 ASSQDTGAGYGYT
once TRBV29-1 SGRQGIGTGELF
NA TRBV21-1 ASSKGGGQGRQPQH
NA TRBV5-6 ASSLAPGSSYEQY
NA TRBV4-1 ASSQEDTGIYGYT
NA TRBV5-8 ASSLVDRASPLH